This T cell receptor beta chain derives from a study of PD-1 blockade in classical Hodgkin lymphoma. Study-wide results and limits: Possible causes of repertoire differences, disease activity or prior therapy, remain undefined. When set against healthy donors, newly diagnosed patients were reported to show lower baseline TCR diversity. Complete responders started with a diversity level that resembled newly diagnosed patients at baseline. At C4D1, TCR diversity had climbed significantly for CD4+ cells, though not for CD8+ cells.

No patient escaped relapse after autologous stem cell transplantation, and brentuximab vedotin exposure varied. V was clipped by 0 bases and J by 1 base, with 9 bases between them. The CDR3 sequence is 16 residues long. CDR1 LGHNA and CDR2 YNFKEQ come from the germline V gene. A note on this clone: Its antigen is undetermined.

Method: immunoSEQ multiplex PCR; TCRdb's copy keeps in-frame clones and lacks some. The sample lists about 29,000 clones, around four fifths occurring once. The sequenced sample was peripheral blood mononuclear cells (PBMCs), obtained before the second cycle of nivolumab. The chain links TRBV4-2 to TRBJ1-4; D is perhaps TRBD1 (5 bases). The TCR originated in a human donor with classical Hodgkin lymphoma. The CDR3 bases are TGTGCCAGCAGCCAAGATGCAAGGGGAACTAATGAAAAACTGTTTTTT. Translated: CASSQDARGTNEKLFF.